Below, one T cell receptor beta chain is given with its context. Its matching antigen is unknown. V was shortened by 4 bases and J by 13 bases, with 20 bases between the two germline ends. The germline V gene encodes CDR1 LNHDA and CDR2 SQIVND (reference sequence). CDR3 length equals 15 residues. The sample belongs to a study of vaccination and CD4 T cells after COVID-19. Sequenced with the Oncomine TCR Beta short-read assay was DNA taken from cultured CD4+ T cells. TCRdb itself ran the PCR reads through MiXCR, one entry per CDR3 protein. Of nearly 4,500 distinct CDR3 sequences listed, around 60% are singletons. Treatment specified: roughly 10-day PBMC culture with coronavirus spike peptide pools or control peptides (ViraFEST assay). It was before the COVID-19 pandemic (2011-2018) that the unexposed donor's CD4+ T cells were collected.

Sequenced input: CD4+ T cells from blood, cultured in vitro. The rearrangement uses TRBV19 and TRBJ1-6; possibly TRBD1 for D (6 bases). The TCR sequence derives from a human donor in good health. CDR3 region: CASSKRQALRTPLHF. CDR3 nucleotide sequence: TGTGCCAGTAGTAAGAGACAGGCTCTTCGAACGCCCCTCCACTTT.